Sequencing of this T cell receptor (beta chain) was carried out in a study of early T cells in non-severe SARS-CoV-2 infection (dated by TCRdb to about 2021). About the investigation overall: TCR sequencing used bulk RNA from unsorted whole blood, so alpha and beta chains could not be paired. Overall study results and their limits: VDJdb matching was skewed toward anti-spike CD8 responses, so virus-specific expansions were likely underestimated and private and CD4 specificities were missed.

This was a case-control study nested in a cohort of healthcare workers in London, UK, who had nasopharyngeal swab PCR tests and blood samples taken every week. Healthcare workers were enrolled in the week of the UK lockdown, from 23 to 31 March 2020, and were followed every week for up to about 15 weeks. The receptor library was made with 5' RACE. The reads were generated on a NextSeq 500. Unique molecular identifiers were attached to individual cDNA molecules in the TCR library protocol so that sequencing error and PCR bias could be corrected. TCR alpha and beta chains were both sequenced, and the abundances of alpha and beta sequences in each sample were closely correlated with each other. The source study handled its data this way. Decombinator V4 was used to annotate the V gene, J gene and CDR3 of the TCR sequences. TCRs were defined as expanded if a significant change between any two time points was detected under a Poisson model with p below 0.0001. TCR abundances were normalised to the total number of TCRs sequenced per sample and were expressed as counts per million. TRAV1-2 paired with TRAJ12, TRAJ20 or TRAJ33 defined MAIT TCRs, while TRAV10 paired with TRAJ18 defined iNKT TCRs. A search of VDJdb, accessed on 1 November 2021, was run for TCRs annotated to CMV, EBV and SARS-CoV-2, with TCRs annotated for multiple antigens excluded. Starting from the raw public reads, TCRdb applied fastp trimming at Q25, assembled clones with MiXCR and retained in-frame beta chains. When rows share a CDR3 protein, they turn into one entry using the most common DNA and genes. The V and J calls were determined by TCRdb, not by the authors. Present in this sample are around 83,000 distinct CDR3 sequences, about 12% of which were seen just once. Under 4.5% of the sample goes to the ten largest clones.

The sample holds a few counts of this clonotype. Its antigen specificity is not known. Base qualities are not at hand, and no much larger clone is one base apart. Cut back by 5 bases and 8 bases, the V and J ends lie 13 bases apart. Reading from cysteine to phenylalanine, the CDR3 counts 14 amino acids. The only DNA kept is the CDR3, 42 bases in frame from the first base. From a lookup of the germline V gene, CDR1 and CDR2 are MNHEY and SVGAGI. This specimen was whole blood, taken at baseline. The chain is encoded by TRBV6-5 joined to TRBJ2-6; the D gene assignment is perhaps TRBD1 or TRBD2, with each matching 5 bases. The receptor's source is an adult who was a healthcare worker with PCR-confirmed SARS-CoV-2 infection or an uninfected control (not recorded which). The DNA sequence reads TGTGCCAGCAGTAGGGGTGGGGGACCCAACGTCCTGACTTTC. It codes for CASSRGGGPNVLTF.